This TCR beta chain was retrieved from a study of T cells in Graves' hyperthyroidism and ophthalmopathy. Whole-study context: Blood from the periphery was taken at initial diagnosis, before any treatment. Study-level findings and limits: Most clonotypes expanded in the thyroid (above 0.001) were also present in blood.

An absence of ophthalmopathy progression within 18 months meant stable Graves' hyperthyroidism. Diagnoses were established using clinical symptoms, serum thyroxine and TRAb, thyroid ultrasound and orbital computed tomography. Only one count was recorded for this clonotype. What it recognizes is unknown. The final CDR3 position lacks the conserved phenylalanine or tryptophan, pointing to a likely read error. V was clipped by 5 bases and J by 5 bases; unmatched bases: 6. The CDR3 contains 14 residues. Germline values: CDR1 SEHNR, CDR2 FQNEAQ (reference sequence). Amplified TCR beta CDR3 regions derived from RNA transcripts. The TCR CDR3 was amplified in a first-round RT-PCR using the HTBI primer set. One entry per CDR3 protein, called by TCRdb with MiXCR from the multiplex PCR reads. The sample lists 800,000 or so distinct CDR3 sequences, over 35% occurring once.

This rearrangement joins TRBV7-9 to TRBJ1-1; 9 bases match TRBD1. The sample was blood. The receptor comes from a man between 18 and 29 years old with Graves' hyperthyroidism. CDR3 nucleotide sequence: TGTGCCAGCAGCCTGGGACAGGGATATACTGAAGCTTTCCTT. Its protein is CASSLGQGYTEAFL.